This TCR beta chain was sequenced for a study of neurological immune-mediated disorders. Template-switch 5'RACE cDNA synthesis added a 10-nucleotide unique molecular identifier. TCRdb fed the 5' RACE reads into MiXCR, producing one record per CDR3 protein. The sample lists tens of thousands of distinct CDR3 sequences, roughly 13% occurring once. General study results and limits: HTLV-1-associated myelopathy had the most TCR clonal expansion, and multiple sclerosis had the least, less than healthy controls.

Sample time point: longitudinal time-point 3. Unsorted libraries were generated from 2 million PBMCs. These cells had been stored in RNAlater at -80 C. This clonotype was recorded at least ten times. The antigen remains undetermined. The germline CDR1 and CDR2 sequences are SGHRS and YFSETQ. The CDR3 covers 15 residues. Trimming took 4 bases from V and 6 from J; bases not matched to a gene: 10. The chain is built from TRBV5-1 and TRBJ1-2; 9 bases align to TRBD1. The sequencing input was PBMCs. The TCR originated in a male donor with HTLV-1-associated myelopathy (HAM/TSP). In nucleotides, the CDR3 is TGCGCCAGCAGCCTTGCCGGGGGACAGGGAAATGGCTACACCTTC. Protein: CASSLAGGQGNGYTF.